This T cell receptor beta chain is from a study of CD8 T cells in ankylosing spondylitis. Germline lookup yields CDR1 ENHRY and CDR2 SYGVKD. This CDR3 region has 15 residues. V lost 0 bases, J lost 7 bases, and 12 bases lay in between. This clonotype was seen ten or more times. Its antigen remains unidentified. Overall study results and limits: Disease-associated clones were reportedly significantly overrepresented in matched ankylosing spondylitis synovial fluid. Clones linked to disease, bearing a CD8+ phenotype, were relatively rare in peripheral blood.

Researchers built TCR beta libraries using quantitative 5'-RACE with molecular barcodes. TCRdb independently ran MiXCR on the 5' RACE reads; one entry per CDR3 protein. The table lists 150,000 to 200,000 distinct CDR3 sequences, approximately 12% of them singletons, with approximately 9.9% in the top ten. The chain joins TRBV10-3 to TRBJ2-2, with a tentative D call TRBD2 (5 bases). The sequence was collected from a female donor with ankylosing spondylitis or in good health (not recorded which). Source material: blood, either unsorted or a sorted T cell fraction (not recorded which). The CDR3 region has the DNA TGTGCCATCAGTGAGTCGAAAGGAGGTAGCGGGGAGCTGTTTTTT. Residues: CAISESKGGSGELFF.